This T cell receptor (beta chain) was sequenced during a study of T cells after yellow fever vaccination. TCRdb called the 5' RACE reads again in MiXCR, with one record for every CDR3 protein. Here the sample spans 350,000 to 450,000 distinct CDR3 sequences, around 20% being singletons. This material consisted of PBMCs, taken before the yellow fever booster vaccination. The clonotype comes from a man between 18 and 29 years old who received the YFV17D yellow fever vaccine.

This chain's CDR3 is CASSLLGTGNTIYF. Written as DNA, the CDR3 is TGCGCCAGCAGCTTGCTGGGGACTGGAAACACCATATATTTT. The chain couples TRBV5-1 to TRBJ1-3, with D unresolved. Per germline, CDR1 SGHRS and CDR2 YFSETQ. Trimming took 1 base from V and 2 from J, leaving 7 bases between them. The CDR3 runs to 14 residues.